The rows below give T cell receptor beta chains drawn from one sample of a study of cytomegalovirus exposure and HLA in healthy donors. Produced via immunoSEQ multiplex PCR; TCRdb's table is partial and in-frame only. The table lists about 200,000 clones, 65% to 90% of them singletons. The sequenced sample was PBMCs. The receptors were sampled from a girl between 10 and 17 years old in good health and CMV-seronegative. The CDR3 runs from the conserved cysteine through the conserved F or W. D genes are given only for firm matches. Size is stated for part of the rows, as once, few or many counts, or as a class when the clone is expanded.

D: TRBD2
J: TRBJ2-1
size: NA
V: TRBV10-3
DNA: TGTGCCATCAGTGCGGGTCTGACTAGCGGGAGCAATGAGCAGTTCTTC
CDR3: CAISAGLTSGSNEQFF

D: TRBD1
J: TRBJ1-2
size: NA
V: TRBV10-2
DNA: TGCGCCAGCAAGGGACAGCTTGTCTATGGCTACACCTTC
CDR3: CASKGQLVYGYTF

D: TRBD1
J: TRBJ1-2
size: NA
V: TRBV5-4
DNA: TGTGCCATACATAACCGGGACAGCCTCGGTGGCTACACCTTC
CDR3: CAIHNRDSLGGYTF

D: NA
J: TRBJ1-6
size: NA
V: TRBV30
DNA: TGTGCTGAACGAGAGGGCAATTCACCCCTCCACTTT
CDR3: CAEREGNSPLHF

D: TRBD1
J: TRBJ2-7
size: NA
V: TRBV5-1
DNA: TGCGCCAGCAGCTGGGACCCGGGACAGGGAGCCTACGAGCAGTACTTC
CDR3: CASSWDPGQGAYEQYF

D: TRBD1
J: TRBJ1-1
size: NA
V: TRBV18
DNA: TGTGCCAGCTCACCCACAGGGGTTACGGGTGAAGCTTTCTTT
CDR3: CASSPTGVTGEAFF

D: NA
J: TRBJ2-5
size: NA
V: TRBV30
DNA: TGTGCCTGGAGTAAGCGGGTTCAAGAGACCCAGTACTTC
CDR3: CAWSKRVQETQYF

D: NA
J: TRBJ1-5
size: NA
V: TRBV19
DNA: TGTGCCAGTAGCTTTGCGGATTTCAATCAGCCCCAGCATTTT
CDR3: CASSFADFNQPQHF

D: TRBD1
J: TRBJ2-1
size: NA
V: TRBV27
DNA: TGTGCCAGCAGTAGACAGGGACCCTACAATGAGCAGTTCTTC
CDR3: CASSRQGPYNEQFF

D: TRBD1
J: TRBJ1-2
size: once
V: TRBV2
DNA: TGTGCCAGCAGCCCTGACAGGGGCGGCTACACCTTC
CDR3: CASSPDRGGYTF

D: NA
J: TRBJ1-2
size: NA
V: TRBV7-9
DNA: TGTGCCAGCAGCTTAGGTCTGGTAACTAGGTTCGGCTATGGCTACACCTTC
CDR3: CASSLGLVTRFGYGYTF

D: NA
J: TRBJ1-5
size: NA
V: TRBV18
DNA: TGTGCCAGCTCACCAGGGGGGTATCAGCCCCAGCATTTT
CDR3: CASSPGGYQPQHF

D: TRBD1
J: TRBJ1-5
size: NA
V: TRBV7-8
DNA: TGTGCCAGCAGCCCCAGGACAGGTGGTCGGAATCAGCCCCAGCATTTT
CDR3: CASSPRTGGRNQPQHF

D: NA
J: TRBJ2-5
size: NA
V: TRBV5-4
DNA: TGTGCCAGCAGCTTGACGGGGGGCGATGGAGAGACCCAGTACTTC
CDR3: CASSLTGGDGETQYF

D: TRBD2
J: TRBJ2-7
size: NA
V: TRBV19
DNA: TGTGCCAGTAGTGCCCAGCGGGACGCGGGGGAGCAGTACTTC
CDR3: CASSAQRDAGEQYF

D: NA
J: TRBJ1-1
size: NA
V: TRBV4-1
DNA: TGCGCCAGCAGCCCTTCCGCGGAGGGCATGAACACTGAAGCTTTCTTT
CDR3: CASSPSAEGMNTEAFF

D: TRBD1
J: TRBJ1-2
size: NA
V: TRBV14
DNA: TGTGCCAGCAGCCCACTGGACAGGGGGTGGAACTATGGCTACACCTTC
CDR3: CASSPLDRGWNYGYTF

D: TRBD2
J: TRBJ2-7
size: NA
V: TRBV19
DNA: TGTGCCAGTAGTATCGGGGGGATAGGCTACGAGCAGTACTTC
CDR3: CASSIGGIGYEQYF

D: NA
J: TRBJ2-1
size: NA
V: TRBV9
DNA: TGTGCCAGCAGCTCAGCGGAATATAACAATGAGCAGTTCTTC
CDR3: CASSSAEYNNEQFF

D: NA
J: TRBJ1-4
size: NA
V: TRBV30
DNA: TGTGCCTGGAGTAAAAGGGACACCGGGGAACTGTTTTTT
CDR3: CAWSKRDTGELFF

D: TRBD2
J: TRBJ2-7
size: NA
V: TRBV4-3
DNA: TGCGCCAGCAGCGTACACGGGGGGGCGGTCGAGCAGTACTTC
CDR3: CASSVHGGAVEQYF

D: NA
J: TRBJ1-1
size: NA
V: TRBV7-2
DNA: TGTGCCAGCAGCCCAAATAGAGGGTACACTGAAGCTTTCTTT
CDR3: CASSPNRGYTEAFF

D: NA
J: TRBJ1-2
size: NA
V: TRBV7-2
DNA: TGTGCCAGCAGCTTGATACAGGGTTCTGGCTACACCTTC
CDR3: CASSLIQGSGYTF

D: NA
J: TRBJ2-7
size: NA
V: TRBV30
DNA: TGTGCCTGGAGTGGGAGGGGTTACGAGCAGTACTTC
CDR3: CAWSGRGYEQYF

D: NA
J: TRBJ1-6
size: NA
V: TRBV7-9
DNA: TGTGCCAGCATTGGGACTGGAGACTCACCCCTCCACTTT
CDR3: CASIGTGDSPLHF

D: TRBD1
J: TRBJ1-1
size: NA
V: TRBV10-3
DNA: TGTGCCATCAGTCCCCTGACAGGGAAAACTGAAGCTTTCTTT
CDR3: CAISPLTGKTEAFF